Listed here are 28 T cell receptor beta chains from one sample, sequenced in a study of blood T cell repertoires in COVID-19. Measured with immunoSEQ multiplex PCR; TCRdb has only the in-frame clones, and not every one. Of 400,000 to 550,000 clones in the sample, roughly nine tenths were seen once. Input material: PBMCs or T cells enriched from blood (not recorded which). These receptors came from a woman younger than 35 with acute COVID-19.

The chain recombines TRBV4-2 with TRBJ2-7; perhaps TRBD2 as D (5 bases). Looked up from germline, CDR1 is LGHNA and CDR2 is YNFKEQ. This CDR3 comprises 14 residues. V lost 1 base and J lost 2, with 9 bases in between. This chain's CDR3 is CASSQAPGTYEQYF. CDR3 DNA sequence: TGTGCCAGCAGCCAAGCTCCCGGGACCTACGAGCAGTACTTC.

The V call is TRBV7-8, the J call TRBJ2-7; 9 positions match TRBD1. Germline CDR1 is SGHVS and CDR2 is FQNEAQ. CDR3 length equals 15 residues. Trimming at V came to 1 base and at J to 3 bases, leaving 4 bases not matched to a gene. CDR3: CASSLVGTGNYEQYF. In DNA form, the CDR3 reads TGTGCCAGCAGCTTAGTAGGGACAGGGAACTACGAGCAGTACTTC.

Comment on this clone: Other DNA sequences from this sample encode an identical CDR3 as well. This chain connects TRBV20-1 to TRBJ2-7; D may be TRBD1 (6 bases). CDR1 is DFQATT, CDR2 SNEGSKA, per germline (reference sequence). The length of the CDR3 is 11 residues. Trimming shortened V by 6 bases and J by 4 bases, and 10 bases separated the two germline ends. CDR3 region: CSARDNYEQYF. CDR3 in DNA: TGCAGTGCAAGGGACAATTACGAGCAGTACTTC.

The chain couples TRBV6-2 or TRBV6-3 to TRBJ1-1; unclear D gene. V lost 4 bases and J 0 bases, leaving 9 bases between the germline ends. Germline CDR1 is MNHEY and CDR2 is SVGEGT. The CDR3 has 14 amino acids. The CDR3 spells CASSSTVLNTEAFF. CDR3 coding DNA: TGTGCCAGCAGTTCCACGGTCCTGAACACTGAAGCTTTCTTT.

In nucleotides, the CDR3 is TGTGCCAGCAGCCAACCAGGGGAGAGGGAGCAGTACTTC. Translation gives CASSQPGEREQYF. The chain has TRBV16 and TRBJ2-7; the D gene is possibly TRBD1 (6 bases). The V end lost 2 bases, the J end lost 7 bases, and 12 bases lay between the germline ends. Germline CDR1 and CDR2: KGHSY and FQNENV. The CDR3 is made up of 13 amino acids.

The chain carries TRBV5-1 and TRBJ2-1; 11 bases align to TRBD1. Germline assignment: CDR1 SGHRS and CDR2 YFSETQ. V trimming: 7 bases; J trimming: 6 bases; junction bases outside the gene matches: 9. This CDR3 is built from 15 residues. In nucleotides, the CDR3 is TGCGCCAGCCCACTACCGGGACAGGGGGGCAATGAGCAGTTCTTC. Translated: CASPLPGQGGNEQFF. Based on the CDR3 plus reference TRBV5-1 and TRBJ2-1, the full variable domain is KAGVTQTPRYLIKTRGQQVTLSCSPISGHRSVSWYQQTPGQGLQFLFEYFSETQRNKGNFPGRFSGRQFSNSRSEMNVSTLELGDSALYLCASPLPGQGGNEQFFGPGTRLTVL.

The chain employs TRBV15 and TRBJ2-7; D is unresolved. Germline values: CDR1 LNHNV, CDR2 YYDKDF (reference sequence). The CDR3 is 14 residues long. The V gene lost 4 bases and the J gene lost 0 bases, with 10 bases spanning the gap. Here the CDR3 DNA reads TGTGCCACCAGCATGTCACAGATCTCCTACGAGCAGTACTTC. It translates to CATSMSQISYEQYF.

CDR3 amino acids: CASSQRVSYEQYF. The CDR3 DNA reads TGCGCCAGCAGCCAACGGGTCTCCTACGAGCAGTACTTC. The chain has TRBV4-1 and TRBJ2-7, with unresolved D. Germline V gives CDR1 MGHRA, CDR2 YSYEKL. The CDR3 covers 13 residues. Trimming shortened V by 2 bases and J by 0 bases, and 5 bases separated the two germline ends.

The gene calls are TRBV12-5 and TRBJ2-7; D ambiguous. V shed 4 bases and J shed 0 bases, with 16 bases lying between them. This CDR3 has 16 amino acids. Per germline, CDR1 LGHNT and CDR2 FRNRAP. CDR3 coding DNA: TGTGCTAGTGGTTCGCCCTCGGCGGCAAGCTCCTACGAGCAGTACTTC. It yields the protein CASGSPSAASSYEQYF.

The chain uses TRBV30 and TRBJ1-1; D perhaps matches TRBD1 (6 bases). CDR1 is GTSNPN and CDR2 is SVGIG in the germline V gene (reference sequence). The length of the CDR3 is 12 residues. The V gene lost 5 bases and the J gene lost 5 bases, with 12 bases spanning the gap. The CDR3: CAWGPGQTEAFF. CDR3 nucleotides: TGTGCCTGGGGACCTGGACAGACTGAAGCTTTCTTT.

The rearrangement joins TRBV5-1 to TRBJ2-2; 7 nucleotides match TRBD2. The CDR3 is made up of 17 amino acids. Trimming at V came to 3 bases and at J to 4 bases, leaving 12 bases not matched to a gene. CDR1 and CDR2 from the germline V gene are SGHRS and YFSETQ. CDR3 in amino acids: CASSYIGLEVGTGELFF. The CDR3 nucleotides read TGCGCCAGCAGCTACATTGGACTAGAGGTTGGCACCGGGGAGCTGTTTTTT.

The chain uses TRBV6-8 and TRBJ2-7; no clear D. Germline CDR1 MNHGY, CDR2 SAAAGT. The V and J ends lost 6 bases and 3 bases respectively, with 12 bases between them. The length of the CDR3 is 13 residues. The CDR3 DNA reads TGTGCCAGCAGGGGCCCAGTGGGCTACGAGCAGTACTTC. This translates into CASRGPVGYEQYF.

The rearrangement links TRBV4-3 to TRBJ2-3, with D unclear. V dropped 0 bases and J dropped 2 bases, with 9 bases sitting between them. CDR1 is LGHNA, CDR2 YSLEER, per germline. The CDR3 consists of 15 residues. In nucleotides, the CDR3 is TGCGCCAGCAGCCAAGAGTGGCGGTACACAGATACGCAGTATTTT. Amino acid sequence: CASSQEWRYTDTQYF.

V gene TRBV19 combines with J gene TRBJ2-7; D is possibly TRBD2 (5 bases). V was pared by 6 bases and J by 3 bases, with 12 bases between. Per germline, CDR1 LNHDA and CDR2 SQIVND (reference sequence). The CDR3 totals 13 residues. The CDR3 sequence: CASSGGIIYEQYF. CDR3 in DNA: TGTGCCAGTAGCGGAGGTATCATCTACGAGCAGTACTTC. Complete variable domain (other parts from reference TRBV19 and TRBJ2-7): DGGITQSPKYLFRKEGQNVTLSCEQNLNHDAMYWYRQDPGQGLRLIYYSQIVNDFQKGDIAEGYSVSREKKESFPLTVTSAQKNPTAFYLCASSGGIIYEQYFGPGTRLTVT.

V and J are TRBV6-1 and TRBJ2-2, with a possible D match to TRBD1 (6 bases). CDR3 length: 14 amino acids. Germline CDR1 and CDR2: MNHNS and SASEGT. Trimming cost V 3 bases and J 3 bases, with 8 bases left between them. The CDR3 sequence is CASSEGAHTGELFF. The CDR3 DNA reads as TGTGCCAGCAGTGAGGGGGCACACACCGGGGAGCTGTTTTTT.

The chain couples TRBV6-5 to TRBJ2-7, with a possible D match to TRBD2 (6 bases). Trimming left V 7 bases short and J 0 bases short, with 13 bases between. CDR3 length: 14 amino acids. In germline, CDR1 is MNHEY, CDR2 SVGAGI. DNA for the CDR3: TGTGCCAGCAACCGGGACTCCTACTCCTACGAGCAGTACTTC. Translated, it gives CASNRDSYSYEQYF.

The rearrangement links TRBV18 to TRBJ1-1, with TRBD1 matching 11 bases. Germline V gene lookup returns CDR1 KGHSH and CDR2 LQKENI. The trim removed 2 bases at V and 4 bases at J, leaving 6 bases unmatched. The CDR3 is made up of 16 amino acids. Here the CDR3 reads CASSPGTGGRGTEAFF. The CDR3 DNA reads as TGTGCCAGCTCACCAGGGACAGGGGGAAGAGGCACTGAAGCTTTCTTT.

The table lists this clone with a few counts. CDR3 bases: TGTGCCAGCAGTTTCGCGGGGGCGTACGGGCAGTTCTTC. Residues: CASSFAGAYGQFF. V usage is TRBV12-3 or TRBV12-4 and J usage is TRBJ2-1, with a weak D call TRBD2 (7 bases). The CDR3 loop spans 13 amino acids. With 3 bases removed from V and 12 bases from J, the gap between germline ends came to 15 bases.

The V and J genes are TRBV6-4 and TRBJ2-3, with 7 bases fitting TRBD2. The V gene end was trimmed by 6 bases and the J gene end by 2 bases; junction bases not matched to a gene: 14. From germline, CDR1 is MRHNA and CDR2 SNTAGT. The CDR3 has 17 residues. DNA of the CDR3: TGTGCCAGCAGGGTCCCTAGCGGAGGTCCCCTCACAGATACGCAGTATTTT. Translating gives CASRVPSGGPLTDTQYF.

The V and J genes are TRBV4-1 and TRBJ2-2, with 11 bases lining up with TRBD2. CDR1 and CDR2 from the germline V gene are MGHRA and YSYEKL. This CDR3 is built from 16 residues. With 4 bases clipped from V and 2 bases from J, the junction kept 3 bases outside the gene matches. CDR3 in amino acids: CASSPTSGTNTGELFF. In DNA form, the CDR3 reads TGCGCCAGCAGCCCGACTAGCGGGACCAACACCGGGGAGCTGTTTTTT.

As DNA, the CDR3 is TGTGCCAGCAGCCCCCGGGACAGGGTCGATTCACCCCTCCACTTT. Translating gives CASSPRDRVDSPLHF. V and J are TRBV3-1 (or the pseudogene TRBV3-2) and TRBJ1-6, with 9 nucleotides matching TRBD1. Germline loops: CDR1 LGHDT, CDR2 YNNKEL (reference sequence). This CDR3 is 15 amino acids long. The trim removed 4 bases at V and 8 bases at J, leaving 6 bases unmatched.

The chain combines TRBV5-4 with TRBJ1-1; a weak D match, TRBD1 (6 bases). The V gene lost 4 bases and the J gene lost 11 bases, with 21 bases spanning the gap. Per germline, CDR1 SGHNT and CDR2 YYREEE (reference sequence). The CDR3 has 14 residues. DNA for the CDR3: TGTGCCAGCAGCCTGTGGACAGCCCCCGCCTCGGCTTTCTTT. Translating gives CASSLWTAPASAFF.

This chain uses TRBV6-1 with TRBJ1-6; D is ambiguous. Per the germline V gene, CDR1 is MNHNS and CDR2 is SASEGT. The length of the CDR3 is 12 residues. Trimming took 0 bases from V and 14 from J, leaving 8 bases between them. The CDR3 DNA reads TGTGCCAGCAGTGAAGCGCGGTTAGCCCTCCACTTT. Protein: CASSEARLALHF.

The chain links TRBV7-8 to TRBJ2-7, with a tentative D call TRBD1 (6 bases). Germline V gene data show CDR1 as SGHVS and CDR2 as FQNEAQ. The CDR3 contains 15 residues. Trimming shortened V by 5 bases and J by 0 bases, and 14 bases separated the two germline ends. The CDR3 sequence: CASSPPSGVSYEQYF. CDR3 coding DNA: TGTGCCAGCAGCCCCCCTTCAGGGGTCTCCTACGAGCAGTACTTC.

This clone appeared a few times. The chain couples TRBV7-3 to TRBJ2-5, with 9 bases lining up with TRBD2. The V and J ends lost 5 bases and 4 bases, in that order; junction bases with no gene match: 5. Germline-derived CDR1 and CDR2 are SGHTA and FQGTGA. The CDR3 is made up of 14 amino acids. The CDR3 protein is CASSQRGAPETQYF. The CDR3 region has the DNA TGTGCCAGCAGCCAGCGGGGGGCTCCAGAGACCCAGTACTTC.

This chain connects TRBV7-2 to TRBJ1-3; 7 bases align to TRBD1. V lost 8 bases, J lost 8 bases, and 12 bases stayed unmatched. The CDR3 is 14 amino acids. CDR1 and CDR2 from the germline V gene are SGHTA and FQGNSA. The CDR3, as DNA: TGTGCCAGCCTTGCAGGGGGTTTTTTGGACACCATATATTTT. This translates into CASLAGGFLDTIYF.

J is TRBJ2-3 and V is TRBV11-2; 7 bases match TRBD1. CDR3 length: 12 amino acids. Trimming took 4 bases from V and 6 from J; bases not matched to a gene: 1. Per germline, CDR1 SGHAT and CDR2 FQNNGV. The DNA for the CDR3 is TGTGCCAGCAGCTCGGACAGGGATACGCAGTATTTT. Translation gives CASSSDRDTQYF.

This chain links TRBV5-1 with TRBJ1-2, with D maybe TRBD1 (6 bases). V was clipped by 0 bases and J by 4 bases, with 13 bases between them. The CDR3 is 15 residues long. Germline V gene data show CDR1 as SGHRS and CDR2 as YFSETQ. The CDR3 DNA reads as TGCGCCAGCAGCTTGGGGGAGGGGGGGACCTATGGCTACACCTTC. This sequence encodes CASSLGEGGTYGYTF.